Below, 31 T cell receptor beta chains from the same sample are listed, as sequenced in a study of CD8+ T cells in alopecia areata. The treatment: oral pan-JAK inhibitor, 5-10 mg twice daily. Extracted from the samples, RNA was reverse transcribed into cDNA to serve as the sequencing template. TCRdb's copy holds only in-frame clones and misses some; the assay was immunoSEQ multiplex PCR. The sample has 200,000 to 250,000 clones; 64% are singletons. Source: CD4+ T cells sorted from blood, taken at week 4, from a patient treated with tofacitinib. Receptors originate from a human donor with alopecia areata.

V gene TRBV7-9 combines with J gene TRBJ1-1; D might be TRBD1 (5 bases). The CDR3 has 12 residues. CDR1 is SEHNR, CDR2 FQNEAQ, per germline (reference sequence). V was clipped by 7 bases and J by 4 bases, with 10 bases between them. CDR3 sequence reads: CASTIGGTEAFF. The CDR3 DNA is TGTGCCAGCACCATCGGGGGCACTGAAGCTTTCTTT.

V is TRBV4-1 and J is TRBJ1-5; 9 nucleotides line up with TRBD1. J gave up 7 bases and V 4 bases, and 8 bases lay outside the gene matches. Germline-derived CDR1 and CDR2 are MGHRA and YSYEKL. The CDR3 runs to 15 residues. The CDR3: CASSPQGAGRQPQHF. The CDR3 DNA reads TGCGCCAGCAGCCCACAGGGGGCCGGGAGACAGCCCCAGCATTTT.

This chain joins TRBV15 and TRBJ2-7, with D unclear. Germline values: CDR1 LNHNV, CDR2 YYDKDF (reference sequence). Trimming shortened V by 3 bases and J by 3 bases, and 15 bases separated the two germline ends. This CDR3 has 15 residues. CDR3 bases: TGTGCCACCAGCAGTCCCGGAGACTCCTACTACGAGCAGTACTTC. It codes for CATSSPGDSYYEQYF.

In its sample, this clone was seen a few times. J is TRBJ1-6 and V is TRBV11-3, with 7 nucleotides matching TRBD1. The germline V gene has CDR1 SGHNT and CDR2 YENEEA. CDR3 length equals 14 residues. Unmatched junction bases numbered 6, after V lost 3 bases and J lost 10 bases. CDR3 nucleotide sequence: TGTGCCAGCAGCTTTACAGGGGAGGGATCACCCCTCCACTTT. It encodes CASSFTGEGSPLHF. Drawing the rest from reference TRBV11-3 and TRBJ1-6, the complete variable domain is EAGVVQSPRYKIIEKKQPVAFWCNPISGHNTLYWYLQNLGQGPELLIRYENEEAVDDSQLPKDRFSAERLKGVDSTLKIQPAELGDSAVYLCASSFTGEGSPLHFGNGTRLTVT.

Concerning this clone itself: The sample contains more than one DNA sequence encoding this CDR3. V usage is TRBV5-1 and J usage is TRBJ1-1; 8 nucleotides match TRBD1. Germline CDR1 is SGHRS and CDR2 is YFSETQ. This CDR3 is built from 13 residues. The junction had 1 base not matched to a gene; V was cut back by 2 bases and J by 4 bases. CDR3 in amino acids: CASSLDRGTEAFF. In DNA form, the CDR3 reads TGCGCCAGCAGCTTAGACAGGGGCACTGAAGCTTTCTTT.

The chain links TRBV30 to TRBJ2-3; TRBD1 matches 9 bases. Germline trimming cut 2 bases from V and 4 bases from J; bases unmatched to any gene: 10. CDR3 length: 16 amino acids. Germline V lookup: CDR1 GTSNPN, CDR2 SVGIG (reference sequence). CDR3 amino acids: CAWSMGQGGRADTQYF. In nucleotides, the CDR3 is TGTGCCTGGAGTATGGGACAGGGTGGGAGGGCAGATACGCAGTATTTT. Full variable domain (missing parts from reference TRBV30 and TRBJ2-3): SQTIHQWPATLVQPVGSPLSLECTVEGTSNPNLYWYRQAAGRGLQLLFYSVGIGQISSEVPQNLSASRPQDRQFILSSKKLLLSDSGFYLCAWSMGQGGRADTQYFGPGTRLTVL.

The genes are TRBV30 and TRBJ1-3; D possibly corresponds to TRBD1 (6 bases). Germline V gene lookup returns CDR1 GTSNPN and CDR2 SVGIG (reference sequence). This CDR3 has 14 residues. Trimming shortened V by 7 bases and J by 0 bases, and 13 bases separated the two germline ends. The CDR3 spells CAFEKGGSGNTIYF. The CDR3 nucleotides read TGTGCCTTCGAAAAAGGGGGCTCTGGAAACACCATATATTTT.

This rearrangement joins TRBV5-1 to TRBJ1-1; unclear D gene. Per the germline V gene, CDR1 is SGHRS and CDR2 is YFSETQ. The V gene lost 3 bases and the J gene lost 1 base, with 7 bases spanning the gap. The CDR3 contains 13 residues. Here the CDR3 reads CASSSTANTEAFF. The CDR3 nucleotides read TGCGCCAGCAGCTCTACAGCGAACACTGAAGCTTTCTTT.

The rearrangement joins TRBV25-1 to TRBJ2-4, with TRBD1 matching 8 bases. Per germline, CDR1 MGHDK and CDR2 SYGVNS. V dropped 5 bases and J dropped 8; count of bases not matched to a gene: 8. This CDR3 region has 14 residues. The CDR3 loop reads CASSSLTGVDIQYF. The CDR3 coding sequence is TGTGCCAGCAGTTCGCTGACAGGGGTGGACATTCAGTACTTC.

V and J are TRBV29-1 and TRBJ1-5; 7 bases align to TRBD1. The germline V gene encodes CDR1 SQVTM and CDR2 ANQGSEA. The CDR3 extends over 14 amino acids. The J segment lost 2 bases and the V segment lost 6 bases, leaving 7 bases of the junction unmatched. This chain's CDR3 is CSVSPGGGNQPQHF. In nucleotides, the CDR3 is TGCAGCGTCAGTCCAGGGGGTGGCAATCAGCCCCAGCATTTT.

The CDR3 region has the DNA TGCAGTGCTAGAATGAGCTACGAGCAGTACTTC. It translates to CSARMSYEQYF. The rearrangement joins TRBV20-1 to TRBJ2-7; D is unclear. The CDR3 loop spans 11 amino acids. The germline CDR1 and CDR2 sequences are DFQATT and SNEGSKA (reference sequence). Trimming pared 2 bases from V and 3 bases from J, leaving 5 bases between.

This clone was seen a few times. The gene calls are TRBV27 and TRBJ1-6, with TRBD1 matching over 7 bases. With V trimmed by 6 bases and J by 7 bases, 9 bases remained unmatched. The CDR3 runs 15 residues. Germline V gene data show CDR1 as MNHEY and CDR2 as SMNVEV (reference sequence). The CDR3 DNA follows: TGTGCCAGCAGGGGCCGGGACAGCCTCAATTCACCCCTCCACTTT. Encoded protein: CASRGRDSLNSPLHF.

This rearrangement joins TRBV4-2 to TRBJ2-1; D is unclear. The CDR3 has 14 amino acids. CDR1 is LGHNA, CDR2 YNFKEQ, per germline. Between the trimmed V and J ends, which lost 2 bases and 8 bases, there was a span of 13 bases. The CDR3 protein is CASSQLGSRHEQFF. The CDR3 nucleotides read TGTGCCAGCAGCCAACTTGGGTCTAGGCATGAGCAGTTCTTC.

This chain links TRBV5-1 with TRBJ2-1, with 7 bases lining up with TRBD1. The CDR3 extends over 15 amino acids. Losses at the gene ends were 4 bases for V and 2 bases for J; bases not matched to a gene: 6. In germline, CDR1 is SGHRS, CDR2 YFSETQ. CDR3 loop: CASSPGTDTYNEQFF. The DNA of the CDR3 is TGCGCCAGCAGCCCCGGGACAGATACCTACAATGAGCAGTTCTTC. The full variable domain, completed using reference TRBV5-1 and TRBJ2-1, is KAGVTQTPRYLIKTRGQQVTLSCSPISGHRSVSWYQQTPGQGLQFLFEYFSETQRNKGNFPGRFSGRQFSNSRSEMNVSTLELGDSALYLCASSPGTDTYNEQFFGPGTRLTVL.

This rearrangement joins TRBV10-3 to TRBJ2-7; possible D gene TRBD1, 5 bases. The germline V and J ends were trimmed by 0 bases and 1 base, with 7 bases remaining between them. The germline V gene encodes CDR1 ENHRY and CDR2 SYGVKD. The CDR3 has 14 residues. The CDR3 DNA reads TGTGCCATCAGTGAGTCGACAGCATCCTACGAGCAGTACTTC. Translated, it gives CAISESTASYEQYF.

V is TRBV19 and J is TRBJ2-2, with D perhaps matching TRBD1 or TRBD2 (6 bases each). This CDR3 spans 16 amino acids. V was clipped by 7 bases and J by 0 bases, with 15 bases between them. Germline V gene lookup returns CDR1 LNHDA and CDR2 SQIVND (reference sequence). The CDR3: CASTPWGATNTGELFF. The CDR3 region has the DNA TGTGCCAGTACCCCGTGGGGGGCCACGAACACCGGGGAGCTGTTTTTT. Full variable domain (missing parts from reference TRBV19 and TRBJ2-2): DGGITQSPKYLFRKEGQNVTLSCEQNLNHDAMYWYRQDPGQGLRLIYYSQIVNDFQKGDIAEGYSVSREKKESFPLTVTSAQKNPTAFYLCASTPWGATNTGELFFGEGSRLTVL.

This chain uses TRBV6-1 with TRBJ1-6, with 8 bases aligning to TRBD1. The CDR3 covers 14 residues. Germline V CDR1 and CDR2: MNHNS, SASEGT. With V trimmed by 6 bases and J by 7 bases, 5 bases remained unmatched. The CDR3 reads CASRQDRVNSPLHF. The DNA for the CDR3 is TGTGCCAGCAGGCAGGACAGGGTCAATTCACCCCTCCACTTT.

This clone was seen only once. The genes are TRBV4-1 and TRBJ2-2; D perhaps matches TRBD1 (5 bases). CDR1 MGHRA and CDR2 YSYEKL come from the germline V gene. Trimming stripped 2 bases from V and 0 bases from J, with 13 bases between. This CDR3 contains 17 residues. The CDR3 region has the DNA TGCGCCAGCAGCCAAAAGATTTCAGGGACGAACACCGGGGAGCTGTTTTTT. It translates to CASSQKISGTNTGELFF.

The V and J genes are TRBV30 and TRBJ1-1; possibly TRBD1 for D (6 bases). CDR3 length: 13 residues. Germline values: CDR1 GTSNPN, CDR2 SVGIG (reference sequence). Trimming cost V 3 bases and J 1 base, with 9 bases left between them. CDR3 coding DNA: TGTGCCTGGAGGCGGACAGAGAACACTGAAGCTTTCTTT. This codes for CAWRRTENTEAFF.

The CDR3 DNA follows: TGTGCCTGGAGTGGGGTGGGGCGAGCTTTCTTT. Translating gives CAWSGVGRAFF. The V call is TRBV30, the J call TRBJ1-1; D possibly corresponds to TRBD1 (5 bases). The CDR3 totals 11 residues. Deletions cut 1 base from V and 10 bases from J, with 10 bases between. Germline CDR1 and CDR2: GTSNPN and SVGIG (reference sequence).

This chain uses TRBV29-1 with TRBJ1-3, with D hard to call. CDR3 length: 11 residues. CDR1 and CDR2 (germline): SQVTM, ANQGSEA. Deletions cut 8 bases from V and 1 base from J, with 6 bases between. CDR3 residues: CSIGSGNTIYF. CDR3 bases: TGCAGCATAGGTTCTGGAAACACCATATATTTT.

This chain joins TRBV19 and TRBJ2-5, with D unresolved. The V end was cut by 7 bases, the J end by 5 bases, with 14 bases between. Germline lookup yields CDR1 LNHDA and CDR2 SQIVND (reference sequence). The CDR3 runs 13 residues. This CDR3 is CASKDRNGETQYF. The CDR3 bases are TGTGCCAGTAAGGACCGCAACGGGGAGACCCAGTACTTC.

In this sample, this clone turned up a few times. The CDR3 loop is CSVRTGATGNQPQHF. CDR3 bases: TGCAGCGTCCGAACGGGGGCGACAGGCAATCAGCCCCAGCATTTT. This sequence joins TRBV29-1 and TRBJ1-5; the D gene is possibly TRBD1 (6 bases). CDR1 SQVTM and CDR2 ANQGSEA come from the germline V gene. V was pared by 6 bases and J by 2 bases, with 17 bases between. The CDR3 has 15 amino acids.

This clone has a single count. V is TRBV11-2 and J is TRBJ2-5; a possible D gene is TRBD1 (6 bases). Trimming took 5 bases from V and 2 from J, leaving 12 bases between them. The CDR3 runs to 14 residues. The germline V gene encodes CDR1 SGHAT and CDR2 FQNNGV. CDR3: CASSPGHKQETQYF. CDR3 sequence (DNA): TGTGCCAGCAGCCCGGGACACAAGCAAGAGACCCAGTACTTC.

This clone has just a few counts. CDR3 coding DNA: TGCGCCAGCGCCCAACAGGGGCAAGAGACCCAGTACTTC. This translates into CASAQQGQETQYF. J is TRBJ2-5 and V is TRBV4-1; 7 bases map to TRBD1. V trimming: 8 bases; J trimming: 2 bases; junction bases outside the gene matches: 5. The CDR3 consists of 13 residues. Germline CDR1 and CDR2: MGHRA and YSYEKL.

The CDR3 nucleotides are TGTGCCTGGGACGTGGTGGGGGGCTCCTACAATGAGCAGTTCTTC. This gives the protein CAWDVVGGSYNEQFF. The chain is built from TRBV30 and TRBJ2-1; possibly TRBD2 for D (6 bases). This CDR3 is built from 15 residues. Trimming cost V 5 bases and J 0 bases, with 14 bases left between them. The germline gives CDR1 GTSNPN, CDR2 SVGIG (reference sequence).

The rearrangement links TRBV18 to TRBJ2-7, with D perhaps TRBD1 or TRBD2 (5 bases each). Looked up from germline, CDR1 is KGHSH and CDR2 is LQKENI. Trimming cost V 3 bases and J 2 bases, with 11 bases left between them. This CDR3 comprises 14 residues. The CDR3 protein is CASSPLGTAYEQYF. For the CDR3, the DNA is TGTGCCAGCTCACCCTTAGGGACGGCCTACGAGCAGTACTTC.

V gene TRBV6-6 combines with J gene TRBJ1-5, with TRBD1 matching 7 bases. The CDR3 length is 14 residues. Trimming cost V 7 bases and J 6 bases; bases outside gene matches: 9. Germline V CDR1 and CDR2: MNHNY, SVGAGI (reference sequence). The CDR3 loop is CASNRPGGGQPQHF. The CDR3 DNA sequence: TGTGCCAGCAACCGCCCAGGGGGGGGTCAGCCCCAGCATTTT.

This chain links TRBV18 with TRBJ2-1; 8 bases match TRBD2. The CDR3 extends over 14 amino acids. From germline, CDR1 is KGHSH and CDR2 LQKENI. With 2 bases clipped from V and 9 bases from J, the junction kept 6 bases outside the gene matches. CDR3 residues: CASSPSGLAIEQFF. Here the CDR3 DNA reads TGTGCCAGCTCACCATCAGGACTAGCTATTGAGCAGTTCTTC.

The table lists this clone with a few counts. The chain is built from TRBV7-2 and TRBJ2-5; 14 positions match TRBD2. The CDR3 runs to 19 residues. Germline V CDR1 and CDR2: SGHTA, FQGNSA. Trimming removed 5 bases from V and 9 bases from J; junction bases left unmatched: 20. The CDR3 here is CASSTKGTSGGTFGLAQYF. Here the CDR3 DNA reads TGTGCCAGCAGCACGAAGGGGACTAGCGGGGGTACCTTCGGGTTGGCCCAGTACTTC.

This rearrangement joins TRBV30 to TRBJ2-3; 9 bases line up with TRBD2. Germline V gene data show CDR1 as GTSNPN and CDR2 as SVGIG (reference sequence). V was pared by 8 bases and J by 4 bases, with 7 bases of the junction left unmatched. The CDR3 has 13 amino acids. The CDR3 DNA is TGTGCCCTGGGACTAGCTGAACCAGATACGCAGTATTTT. It specifies CALGLAEPDTQYF.